This T cell receptor beta chain emerged from a study of blood T cell repertoires in COVID-19. Overall study context: Acute and convalescent COVID-19 specimens originated in the United States, Italy and Spain.

This study enrolled people aged 18 to 89 from about 24 US geographic areas. Grouping used clinical history reported by participants in a survey and questionnaire. Under the authors' procedure: Reference gene primer amplification yielded estimated nucleated cell counts. TCRdb's copy holds only in-frame clones and misses some; the assay was immunoSEQ multiplex PCR. The V and J calls and clone size were taken over from that table, and D and trimming were inferred from the DNA. The sample yields some 150,000 clones, roughly 84% seen once. The sequence was collected from a human donor with acute COVID-19. The donor label of this sample is uncertain. What was sequenced was PBMCs or T cells enriched from blood (not recorded which).

The DNA for the CDR3 is TGTGCCGCCGGGACTAGACCCACAGATACGCAGTATTTT. Residues: CAAGTRPTDTQYF. The gene calls are TRBV6-5 and TRBJ2-3; TRBD2 matches at 8 bases. Germline CDR1 and CDR2: MNHEY and SVGAGI. The CDR3 length is 13 residues. The V segment lost 11 bases and the J segment 2 bases; nucleotides outside the gene matches: 6.